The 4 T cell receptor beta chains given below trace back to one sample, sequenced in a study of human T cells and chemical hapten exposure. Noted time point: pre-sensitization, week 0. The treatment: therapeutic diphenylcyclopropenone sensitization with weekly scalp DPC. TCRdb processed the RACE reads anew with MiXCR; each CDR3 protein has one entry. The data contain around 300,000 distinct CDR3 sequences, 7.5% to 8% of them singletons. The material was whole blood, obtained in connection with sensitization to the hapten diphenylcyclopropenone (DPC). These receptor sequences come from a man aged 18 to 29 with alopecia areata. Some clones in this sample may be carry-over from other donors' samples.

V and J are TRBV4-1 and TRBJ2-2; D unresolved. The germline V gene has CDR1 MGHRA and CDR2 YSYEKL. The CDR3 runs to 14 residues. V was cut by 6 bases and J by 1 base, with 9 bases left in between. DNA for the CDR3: TGCGCCAGCAGTCCTACAGAGAACACCGGGGAGCTGTTTTTT. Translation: CASSPTENTGELFF.

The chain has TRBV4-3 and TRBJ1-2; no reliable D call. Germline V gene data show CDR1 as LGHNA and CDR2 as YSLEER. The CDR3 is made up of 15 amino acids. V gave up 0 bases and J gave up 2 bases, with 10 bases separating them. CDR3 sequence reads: CASSQDLSGNYGYTF. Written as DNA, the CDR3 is TGCGCCAGCAGCCAAGATCTTTCCGGGAACTATGGCTACACCTTC.

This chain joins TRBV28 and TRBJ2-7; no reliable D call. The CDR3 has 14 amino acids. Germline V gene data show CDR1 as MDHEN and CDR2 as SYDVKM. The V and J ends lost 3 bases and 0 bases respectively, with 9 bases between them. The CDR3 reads CASSFPAGSYEQYF. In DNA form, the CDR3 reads TGTGCCAGCAGTTTCCCCGCAGGCTCCTACGAGCAGTACTTC.

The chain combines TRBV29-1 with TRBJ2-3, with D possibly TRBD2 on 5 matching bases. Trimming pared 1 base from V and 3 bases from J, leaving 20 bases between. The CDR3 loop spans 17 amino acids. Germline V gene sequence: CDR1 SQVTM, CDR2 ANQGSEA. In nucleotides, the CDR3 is TGCAGCGTTGAAGGGAAGGGAGACACGAGCCCTACAGATACGCAGTATTTT. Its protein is CSVEGKGDTSPTDTQYF.